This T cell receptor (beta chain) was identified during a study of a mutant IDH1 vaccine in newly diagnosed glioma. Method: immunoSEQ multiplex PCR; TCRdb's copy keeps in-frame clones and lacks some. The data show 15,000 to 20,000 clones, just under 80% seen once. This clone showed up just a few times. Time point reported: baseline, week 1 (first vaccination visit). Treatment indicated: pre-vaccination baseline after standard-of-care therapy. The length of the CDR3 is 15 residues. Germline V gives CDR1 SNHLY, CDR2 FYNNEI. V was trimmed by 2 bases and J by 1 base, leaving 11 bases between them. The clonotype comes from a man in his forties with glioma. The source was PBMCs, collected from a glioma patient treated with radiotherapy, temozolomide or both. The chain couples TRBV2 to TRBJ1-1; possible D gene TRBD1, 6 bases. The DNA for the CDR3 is TGTGCCAGCAGTGAACGGGACACAAGGAACACTGAAGCTTTCTTT. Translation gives CASSERDTRNTEAFF.